Shown below are 7 T cell receptor beta chains from a single sample sequenced in a study of cytomegalovirus exposure and HLA in healthy donors. It was with 60 Vbeta and 13 Jbeta primers that the PCR ran. Profiled with immunoSEQ multiplex PCR; TCRdb holds only in-frame clones, not every one. The table has around 140,000 clones, 61% seen once. Sequencing input: PBMCs. The receptors were gathered from a male donor in good health and CMV-seronegative.

This clone came up once. The V call is TRBV7-9, the J call TRBJ1-2; TRBD1 matches at 9 bases. Trimming took 5 bases from V and 1 from J; bases not matched to a gene: 14. The CDR3 has 18 amino acids. The germline gives CDR1 SEHNR, CDR2 FQNEAQ (reference sequence). CDR3 in amino acids: CASSIPGQGIGGNYGYTF. The DNA for the CDR3 is TGTGCCAGCAGCATACCTGGACAGGGGATCGGGGGTAACTATGGCTACACCTTC.

This chain connects TRBV4-3 to TRBJ1-5; possible D gene TRBD1, 5 bases. The CDR3 runs 14 residues. CDR1 and CDR2 (germline): LGHNA, YSLEER. V lost 0 bases, J lost 6 bases, and 9 bases lay in between. CDR3 sequence: CASSQEVGAQPQHF. In DNA form, the CDR3 reads TGCGCCAGCAGCCAAGAGGTAGGGGCTCAGCCCCAGCATTTT.

This clone was seen a handful of times. This chain links TRBV2 with TRBJ2-3, with D uncertain. This CDR3 comprises 14 residues. V lost 5 bases and J 0 bases, leaving 9 bases between the germline ends. Germline CDR1 SNHLY, CDR2 FYNNEI. CDR3 bases: TGTGCCAGCAGTACTTACCTTAGCACAGATACGCAGTATTTT. It yields the protein CASSTYLSTDTQYF.

This clone appeared a few times. V usage is TRBV15 and J usage is TRBJ2-7, with a possible D match to TRBD1 (5 bases). The CDR3 runs 16 residues. The V and J ends lost 0 bases and 1 base respectively, with 13 bases between them. Germline loops: CDR1 LNHNV, CDR2 YYDKDF (reference sequence). CDR3 DNA: TGTGCCACCAGCAGAGAAGTTCGGACACCATCCTACGAGCAGTACTTC. The encoded protein is CATSREVRTPSYEQYF. Full variable domain (remainder filled in from reference TRBV15 and TRBJ2-7): DAMVIQNPRYQVTQFGKPVTLSCSQTLNHNVMYWYQQKSSQAPKLLFHYYDKDFNNEADTPDNFQSRRPNTSFCFLDIRSPGLGDTAMYLCATSREVRTPSYEQYFGPGTRLTVT.

The chain recombines TRBV7-3 with TRBJ2-1; D gene uncertain. Trimming took off 0 bases at V and 7 bases at J, with 7 bases between the two ends. Germline V lookup: CDR1 SGHTA, CDR2 FQGTGA. This CDR3 has 13 residues. CDR3 nucleotides: TGTGCCAGCAGCTTAACGACAACGAATGAGCAGTTCTTC. Its translation: CASSLTTTNEQFF.

The genes are TRBV19 and TRBJ1-2, with D uncertain. The CDR3 is made up of 14 amino acids. From germline, CDR1 is LNHDA and CDR2 SQIVND (reference sequence). V was clipped by 3 bases and J by 3 bases, with 11 bases between them. CDR3 DNA: TGTGCCAGTAGTATGTTCCCCGGGGACTATGGCTACACCTTC. The encoded protein is CASSMFPGDYGYTF.

The chain is built from TRBV7-9 and TRBJ1-3; D is unclear. This CDR3 has 17 amino acids. V dropped 0 bases and J dropped 0 bases, with 12 bases sitting between them. Per the germline V gene, CDR1 is SEHNR and CDR2 is FQNEAQ (reference sequence). The CDR3 here is CASSLAYETFSGNTIYF. CDR3 nucleotide sequence: TGTGCCAGCAGCTTAGCATATGAGACATTCTCTGGAAACACCATATATTTT.